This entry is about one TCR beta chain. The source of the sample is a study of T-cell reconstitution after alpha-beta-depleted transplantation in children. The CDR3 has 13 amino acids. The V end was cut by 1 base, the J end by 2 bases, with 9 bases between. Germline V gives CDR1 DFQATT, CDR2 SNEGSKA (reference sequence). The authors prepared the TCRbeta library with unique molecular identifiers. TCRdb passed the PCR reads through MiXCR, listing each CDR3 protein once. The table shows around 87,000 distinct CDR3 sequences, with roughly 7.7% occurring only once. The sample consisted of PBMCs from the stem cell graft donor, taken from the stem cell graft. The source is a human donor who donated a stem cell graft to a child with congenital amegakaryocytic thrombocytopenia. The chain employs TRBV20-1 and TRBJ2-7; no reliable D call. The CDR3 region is CSARGGITYEQYF. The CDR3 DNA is TGCAGTGCTAGAGGCGGAATAACCTACGAGCAGTACTTC.